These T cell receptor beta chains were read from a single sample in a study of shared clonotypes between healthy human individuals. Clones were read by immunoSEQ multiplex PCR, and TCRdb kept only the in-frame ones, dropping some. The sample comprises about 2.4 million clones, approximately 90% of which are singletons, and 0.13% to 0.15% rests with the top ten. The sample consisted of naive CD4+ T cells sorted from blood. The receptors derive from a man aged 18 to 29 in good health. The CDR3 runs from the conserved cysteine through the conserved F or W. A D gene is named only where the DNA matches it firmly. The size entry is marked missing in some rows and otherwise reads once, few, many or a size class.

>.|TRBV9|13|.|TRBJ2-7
CASSVAHGYEQYF
TGTGCCAGCAGCGTAGCCCACGGCTACGAGCAGTACTTC
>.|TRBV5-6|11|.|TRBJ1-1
CASSSDSRAFF
TGTGCCAGCAGCTCCGACAGTAGAGCTTTCTTT
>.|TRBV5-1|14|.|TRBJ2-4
CASSSDRAKNIQYF
TGCGCCAGCAGCTCGGACAGAGCCAAAAACATTCAGTACTTC
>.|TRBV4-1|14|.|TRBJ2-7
CASSPAYSRDEQYF
TGCGCCAGCAGCCCCGCGTACTCTAGGGACGAGCAGTACTTC
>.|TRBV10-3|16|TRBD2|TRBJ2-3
CAISDFTSGRADTQYF
TGTGCCATCAGTGATTTCACTAGCGGGAGGGCAGATACGCAGTATTTT
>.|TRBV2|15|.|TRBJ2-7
CASSVSQGGNYEQYF
TGTGCCAGCAGTGTCAGTCAGGGAGGAAACTACGAGCAGTACTTC
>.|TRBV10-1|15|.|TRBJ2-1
CASSEYGGSYNEQFF
TGCGCCAGCAGTGAGTACGGGGGCAGCTACAATGAGCAGTTCTTC
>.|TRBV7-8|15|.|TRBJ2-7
CASSLRTTSSYEQYF
TGTGCCAGCAGCTTAAGGACCACCTCTTCCTACGAGCAGTACTTC
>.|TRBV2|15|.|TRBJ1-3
CASWAGWRSGNTIYF
TGTGCCAGCTGGGCAGGGTGGAGATCTGGAAACACCATATATTTT
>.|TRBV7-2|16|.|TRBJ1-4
CASRKQVYATNEKLFF
TGTGCCAGCAGAAAACAGGTCTACGCAACTAATGAAAAACTGTTTTTT
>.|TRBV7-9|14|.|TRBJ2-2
CASSLMATTGELFF
TGTGCCAGCAGCTTAATGGCCACCACCGGGGAGCTGTTTTTT
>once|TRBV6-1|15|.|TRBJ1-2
CASSEAQGGRYGYTF
TGTGCCAGCAGTGAAGCGCAGGGCGGGAGGTATGGCTACACCTTC
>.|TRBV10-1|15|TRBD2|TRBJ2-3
CASSASGVSTDTQYF
TGCGCCAGCAGTGCTAGCGGGGTCAGCACAGATACGCAGTATTTT
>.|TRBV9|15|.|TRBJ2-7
CASSVGGLKSYEQYF
TGTGCCAGCAGCGTAGGGGGTCTAAAAAGCTACGAGCAGTACTTC
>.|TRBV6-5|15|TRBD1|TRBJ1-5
CASSRQGFGNQPQHF
TGTGCCAGCAGTCGACAGGGTTTTGGCAATCAGCCCCAGCATTTT
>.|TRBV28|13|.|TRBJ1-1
CASSVPPKEEAFF
TGTGCCAGCAGCGTACCCCCGAAGGAAGAAGCTTTCTTT
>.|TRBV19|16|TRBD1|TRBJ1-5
CASSTSTGGGNQPQHF
TGTGCCAGTAGTACCAGCACAGGGGGCGGCAATCAGCCCCAGCATTTT
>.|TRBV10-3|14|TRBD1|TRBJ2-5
CAISEDRVVETQYF
TGTGCCATCAGCGAGGACAGGGTAGTAGAGACCCAGTACTTC
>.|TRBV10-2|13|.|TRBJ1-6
CASKGADNSPLHF
TGCGCCAGCAAAGGGGCTGACAATTCACCCCTCCACTTT
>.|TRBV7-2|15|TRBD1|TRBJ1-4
CASSLNRGPYEKLFF
TGTGCCAGCAGCTTAAACAGGGGTCCTTATGAAAAACTGTTTTTT
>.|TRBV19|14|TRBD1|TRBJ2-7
CASSRGQLSYEQYF
TGTGCCAGTAGTAGGGGACAGCTGTCCTACGAGCAGTACTTC
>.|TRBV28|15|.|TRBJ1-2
CASSPGGFGVDGYTF
TGTGCCAGCAGTCCGGGAGGATTTGGGGTGGATGGCTACACCTTC
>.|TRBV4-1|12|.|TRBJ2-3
CASSQDQGAQYF
TGCGCCAGCAGCCAAGATCAGGGTGCGCAGTATTTT
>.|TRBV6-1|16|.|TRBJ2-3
CASSGSGWRVTDTQYF
TGTGCCAGCAGTGGTTCAGGGTGGAGGGTCACAGATACGCAGTATTTT
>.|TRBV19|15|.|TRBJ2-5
CASSIGAGAQETQYF
TGTGCCAGTAGTATCGGGGCGGGGGCACAAGAGACCCAGTACTTC
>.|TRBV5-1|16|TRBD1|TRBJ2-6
CASTLGGSSGANVLTF
TGCGCCAGCACCTTAGGGGGCTCTTCTGGGGCCAACGTCCTGACTTTC
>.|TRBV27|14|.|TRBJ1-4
CASSQTGLHEKLFF
TGTGCCAGCAGTCAGACAGGTTTACATGAAAAACTGTTTTTT
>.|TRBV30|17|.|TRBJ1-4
CAWSSWQGGATNEKLFF
TGTGCCTGGAGTTCTTGGCAGGGAGGGGCAACTAATGAAAAACTGTTTTTT
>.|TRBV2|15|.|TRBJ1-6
CASTNFGQGNSPLHF
TGTGCCAGCACCAATTTCGGGCAGGGAAATTCACCCCTCCACTTT
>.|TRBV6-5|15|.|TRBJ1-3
CASSADPDSGNTIYF
TGTGCCAGCAGCGCGGACCCAGACTCTGGAAACACCATATATTTT
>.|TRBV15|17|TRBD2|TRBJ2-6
CATSSLTGGSGANVLTF
TGTGCCACCAGCAGCCTCACGGGGGGCTCTGGGGCCAACGTCCTGACTTTC
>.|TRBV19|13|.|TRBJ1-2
CASSFTGLRGYTF
TGTGCCAGTAGTTTCACAGGGCTTCGAGGCTACACCTTC
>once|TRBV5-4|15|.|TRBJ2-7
CASSPTGPSSYEQYF
TGTGCCAGCAGCCCGACGGGGCCATCGTCCTACGAGCAGTACTTC
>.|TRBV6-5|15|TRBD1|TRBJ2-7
CASSSQPDRRYEQYF
TGTGCCAGCAGTTCCCAACCGGACAGGCGATACGAGCAGTACTTC
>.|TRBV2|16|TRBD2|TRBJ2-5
CASRVTGLAGQETQYF
TGTGCCAGCAGGGTAACCGGACTAGCGGGACAAGAGACCCAGTACTTC
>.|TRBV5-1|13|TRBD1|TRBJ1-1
CASRQDRVTEAFF
TGCGCCAGCAGACAGGACAGGGTCACTGAAGCTTTCTTT
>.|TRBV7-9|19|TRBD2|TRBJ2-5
CASSPTLAGGPANKETQYF
TGTGCCAGCAGCCCCACACTAGCGGGGGGGCCAGCAAATAAAGAGACCCAGTACTTC
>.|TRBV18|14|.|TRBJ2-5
CASSSFGTEETQYF
TGTGCCAGCTCATCATTTGGGACGGAAGAGACCCAGTACTTC
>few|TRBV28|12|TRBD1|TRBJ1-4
CAGGTGHEKLFF
TGTGCTGGGGGGACAGGGCACGAAAAACTGTTTTTT
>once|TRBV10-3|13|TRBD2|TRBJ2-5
CAISGTNQETQYF
TGTGCCATCTCCGGGACTAACCAAGAGACCCAGTACTTC
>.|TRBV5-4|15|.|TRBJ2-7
CASSLDRQGIYEQYF
TGTGCCAGCAGCTTGGATCGGCAGGGAATCTACGAGCAGTACTTC